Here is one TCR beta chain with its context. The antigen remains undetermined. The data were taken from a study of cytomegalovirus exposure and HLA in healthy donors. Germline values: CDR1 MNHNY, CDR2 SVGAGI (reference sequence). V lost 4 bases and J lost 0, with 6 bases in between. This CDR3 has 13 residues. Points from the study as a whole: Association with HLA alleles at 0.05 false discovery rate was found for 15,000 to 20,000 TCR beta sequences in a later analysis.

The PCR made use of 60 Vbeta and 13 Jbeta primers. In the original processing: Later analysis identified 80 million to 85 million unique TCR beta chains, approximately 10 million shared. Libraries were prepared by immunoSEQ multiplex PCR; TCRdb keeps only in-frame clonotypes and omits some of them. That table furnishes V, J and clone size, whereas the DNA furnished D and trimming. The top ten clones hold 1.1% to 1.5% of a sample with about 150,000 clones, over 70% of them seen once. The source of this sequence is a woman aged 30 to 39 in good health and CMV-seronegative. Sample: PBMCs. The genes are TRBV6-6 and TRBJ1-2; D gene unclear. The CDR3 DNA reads TGTGCCAGCAGTTCCTACGCTAACTATGGCTACACCTTC. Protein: CASSSYANYGYTF.